A selection of T cell receptor beta chains follows, all from one sample in a study of cytomegalovirus exposure and HLA in healthy donors. Profiled with immunoSEQ multiplex PCR; TCRdb holds only in-frame clones, not every one. The sample shows roughly 200,000 clones, approximately 86% of them seen only once. The sequenced sample consisted of PBMCs. The receptors originated from a woman aged 25 to 45 in good health and CMV-seronegative. Both conserved end residues are part of each CDR3. Fields, in order: clone size, J gene, V gene, D gene, CDR3 protein, CDR3 DNA. A D gene is named only where the DNA matches it firmly. The size entry is marked missing in some rows and otherwise reads once, few, many or a size class.

-,TRBJ2-3,TRBV5-6,TRBD2,CASSLQRGFGDTQYF,TGTGCCAGCAGCTTGCAGCGGGGGTTCGGAGATACGCAGTATTTT
-,TRBJ2-1,TRBV28,-,CASSFEGGERYNEQFF,TGTGCCAGCAGTTTTGAGGGGGGGGAAAGGTACAATGAGCAGTTCTTC
-,TRBJ2-7,TRBV7-2,TRBD2,CASSLAGTIIYEQYF,TGTGCCAGCAGCTTAGCCGGGACTATCATATACGAGCAGTACTTC
-,TRBJ2-7,TRBV28,-,CASSSGRGGEQYF,TGTGCCAGCAGTTCTGGCAGGGGCGGGGAGCAGTACTTC
-,TRBJ2-2,TRBV5-1,-,CASSLVLQGNTGELFF,TGCGCCAGCAGCTTGGTTCTACAGGGTAACACCGGGGAGCTGTTTTTT
few,TRBJ2-7,TRBV10-3,TRBD2,CAISGREGEQYF,TGTGCCATCAGCGGGAGGGAGGGCGAGCAGTACTTC
-,TRBJ2-5,TRBV6-1,TRBD1,CASSEALLWGQLQETQYF,TGTGCCAGCAGTGAAGCGCTTCTGTGGGGACAGCTCCAAGAGACCCAGTACTTC
few,TRBJ2-1,TRBV7-9,TRBD2,CASSSTSGRFNEQFF,TGTGCCAGCAGCTCAACTAGCGGGAGGTTCAATGAGCAGTTCTTC
few,TRBJ2-5,TRBV5-6,-,CASSLEGVREQETQYF,TGTGCCAGCAGCTTGGAGGGGGTTCGTGAACAAGAGACCCAGTACTTC
-,TRBJ2-3,TRBV9,TRBD2,CASSVLAGVTDTQYF,TGTGCCAGCAGCGTACTAGCGGGAGTAACTGATACGCAGTATTTT
-,TRBJ2-6,TRBV7-3,-,CASSLMGRTGANVLTF,TGTGCCAGCAGCTTAATGGGCCGGACAGGGGCCAACGTCCTGACTTTC
-,TRBJ1-1,TRBV19,-,CASRTGWAEAFF,TGTGCCAGTAGGACTGGGTGGGCTGAAGCTTTCTTT
-,TRBJ1-2,TRBV29-1,TRBD1,CSVDRGGDYGYTF,TGCAGCGTTGATAGAGGGGGCGACTATGGCTACACCTTC
-,TRBJ2-7,TRBV5-4,TRBD2,CASSYSGTYEQYF,TGTGCCAGCAGCTATAGCGGGACCTACGAGCAGTACTTC
once,TRBJ1-2,TRBV6-5,-,CASRGSGQIYGYTF,TGTGCCAGCAGGGGGTCTGGACAGATCTATGGCTACACCTTC
few,TRBJ1-2,TRBV6-4,-,CASSEDVVVGRRGYTF,TGTGCCAGCAGTGAAGATGTCGTAGTGGGCAGGCGAGGCTACACCTTC
once,TRBJ2-1,TRBV28,TRBD2,CASSTLGLAGINNEQFF,TGTGCCAGCAGTACACTAGGACTAGCGGGAATTAACAATGAGCAGTTCTTC
-,TRBJ1-2,TRBV7-9,-,CASSLSRTEGGYTF,TGTGCCAGCAGCTTAAGCAGGACAGAAGGCGGCTACACCTTC
-,TRBJ1-4,TRBV15,-,CATSIWGGGATNEKLFF,TGTGCCACCAGCATCTGGGGCGGGGGTGCAACTAATGAAAAACTGTTTTTT
-,TRBJ2-7,TRBV7-8,-,CASSLVGGPVYEQYF,TGTGCCAGCAGCTTAGTCGGGGGGCCGGTCTACGAGCAGTACTTC